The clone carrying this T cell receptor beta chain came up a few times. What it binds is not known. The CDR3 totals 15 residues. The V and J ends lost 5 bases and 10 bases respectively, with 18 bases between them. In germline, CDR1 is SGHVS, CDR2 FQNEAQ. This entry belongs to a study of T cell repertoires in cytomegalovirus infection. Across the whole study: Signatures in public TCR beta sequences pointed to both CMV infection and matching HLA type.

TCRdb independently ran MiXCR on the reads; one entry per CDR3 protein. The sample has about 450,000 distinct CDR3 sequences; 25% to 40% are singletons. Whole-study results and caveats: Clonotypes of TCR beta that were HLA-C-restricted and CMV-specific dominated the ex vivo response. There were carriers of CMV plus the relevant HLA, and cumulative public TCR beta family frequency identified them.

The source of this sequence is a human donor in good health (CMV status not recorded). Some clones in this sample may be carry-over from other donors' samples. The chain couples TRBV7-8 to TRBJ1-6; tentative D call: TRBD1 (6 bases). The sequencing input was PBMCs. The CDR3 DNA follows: TGTGCCAGCAGCGTGAGGGAACAGGGTCTATCACCCCTCCACTTT. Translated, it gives CASSVREQGLSPLHF.